The 21 T cell receptor beta chains below all came from one sample that was sequenced in a study of blood T cell repertoires in COVID-19. TCRdb's table, derived via immunoSEQ multiplex PCR, lists solely in-frame clones and lacks some. In the table there are 150,000 to 200,000 clones, 88% of which are singletons. The sample consisted of PBMCs or T cells enriched from blood (not recorded which). The origin of the receptors is a woman younger than 30 who had recovered from COVID-19.

The chain combines TRBV23-1 with TRBJ2-2; D is unresolved. TRBV23-1 qualifies as an ORF whose function is uncertain. The CDR3 has 10 amino acids. V lost 4 bases and J 9 bases, leaving 3 bases between the germline ends. CDR3 in DNA: TGCGCCAGCAGTCCTAGGGAGCTGTTTTTT. Translation: CASSPRELFF.

V and J are TRBV30 and TRBJ2-2; the match to TRBD1 covers 9 bases. The V and J ends lost 3 bases and 7 bases, in that order; junction bases with no gene match: 3. The germline CDR1 and CDR2 sequences are GTSNPN and SVGIG (reference sequence). The CDR3 sequence is 13 residues long. CDR3 coding DNA: TGTGCCTGGAGCTCGACAGGGGGCGGGGAGCTGTTTTTT. It is translated as CAWSSTGGGELFF.

The chain links TRBV10-3 to TRBJ1-1, with D tentatively TRBD1 (5 bases). CDR3 length equals 14 residues. V gave up 4 bases and J gave up 1 base, with 10 bases separating them. Germline values: CDR1 ENHRY, CDR2 SYGVKD. CDR3 sequence (DNA): TGTGCCATCAGTGTAGGACACCCGAACACTGAAGCTTTCTTT. This gives the protein CAISVGHPNTEAFF.

The chain couples TRBV7-9 to TRBJ2-5; D perhaps matches TRBD2 (6 bases). The CDR3 sequence is 15 residues long. From germline, CDR1 is SEHNR and CDR2 FQNEAQ (reference sequence). Trimming pared 5 bases from V and 0 bases from J, leaving 13 bases between. The CDR3 DNA reads as TGTGCCAGCAGCAAATCTGGACTACACCAAGAGACCCAGTACTTC. Amino acid sequence: CASSKSGLHQETQYF.

This rearrangement joins TRBV24-1 to TRBJ1-1; D might be TRBD1 (6 bases). CDR1 is KGHDR, CDR2 SFDVKD, per germline. The CDR3 runs 12 residues. V lost 0 bases and J 11 bases, leaving 9 bases between the germline ends. The CDR3 nucleotides read TGTGCCACCAGTGATTTGACAGGGAAGGCTTTCTTT. This sequence encodes CATSDLTGKAFF.

The chain is built from TRBV27 and TRBJ2-1; 7 bases agree with TRBD2. Germline V gives CDR1 MNHEY, CDR2 SMNVEV (reference sequence). V trimming: 3 bases; J trimming: 9 bases; junction bases outside the gene matches: 17. The CDR3 extends over 17 amino acids. This CDR3 is CASSFQAGSQPIGEQFF. CDR3 coding DNA: TGTGCCAGCAGTTTCCAAGCGGGAAGTCAACCTATCGGTGAGCAGTTCTTC.

This chain connects TRBV5-4 to TRBJ1-4, with TRBD1 identical over 12 bases. V dropped 5 bases and J dropped 4; count of bases not matched to a gene: 9. The CDR3 has 17 amino acids. Germline loops: CDR1 SGHNT, CDR2 YYREEE (reference sequence). The CDR3 spells CASSPGQGAQNNEKLFF. The CDR3 DNA sequence: TGTGCCAGCAGTCCGGGACAGGGGGCGCAGAATAATGAAAAACTGTTTTTT.

The chain uses TRBV29-1 and TRBJ1-2; D call uncertain. This CDR3 has 13 residues. The V end lost 3 bases, the J end lost 1 base, and 9 bases lay between the germline ends. Germline V gives CDR1 SQVTM, CDR2 ANQGSEA. CDR3 in DNA: TGCAGCGTTGAGGCAAGGAGTAACTATGGCTACACCTTC. As protein: CSVEARSNYGYTF. Looking up the rest from reference TRBV29-1 and TRBJ1-2 gives the full variable domain: SAVISQKPSRDICQRGTSLTIQCQVDSQVTMMFWYRQQPGQSLTLIATANQGSEATYESGFVIDKFPISRPNLTFSTLTVSNMSPEDSSIYLCSVEARSNYGYTFGSGTRLTVV.

The chain recombines TRBV19 with TRBJ1-4; 9 bases align to TRBD1. CDR3 size: 14 residues. From germline, CDR1 is LNHDA and CDR2 SQIVND (reference sequence). The V segment lost 5 bases and the J segment 8 bases; nucleotides outside the gene matches: 6. Here the CDR3 reads CASSEGQGGEKLFF. CDR3 coding DNA: TGTGCCAGTAGTGAGGGACAGGGAGGCGAAAAACTGTTTTTT. The full variable domain, rest sourced from reference TRBV19 and TRBJ1-4, is DGGITQSPKYLFRKEGQNVTLSCEQNLNHDAMYWYRQDPGQGLRLIYYSQIVNDFQKGDIAEGYSVSREKKESFPLTVTSAQKNPTAFYLCASSEGQGGEKLFFGSGTQLSVL.

This chain connects TRBV15 to TRBJ2-2, with D maybe TRBD1 (6 bases). V was cut by 1 base and J by 6 bases, with 9 bases left in between. Germline V gene sequence: CDR1 LNHNV, CDR2 YYDKDF (reference sequence). The CDR3 extends over 14 amino acids. The CDR3 loop is CATSRGTVSGELFF. In nucleotides, the CDR3 is TGTGCCACCAGCAGAGGGACAGTTTCCGGGGAGCTGTTTTTT.

This chain connects TRBV6-5 to TRBJ1-1, with TRBD1 as a possible D gene (6 bases). The ends were cut back, 5 bases at V and 4 bases at J, with 17 bases in the middle. Germline V gives CDR1 MNHEY, CDR2 SVGAGI. CDR3 size: 15 residues. CDR3: CASSLSEGQVTEAFF. CDR3 in DNA: TGTGCCAGCAGTCTAAGCGAGGGACAAGTCACTGAAGCTTTCTTT.

The chain uses TRBV28 and TRBJ2-7, with no clear D. Per the germline V gene, CDR1 is MDHEN and CDR2 is SYDVKM. The CDR3 covers 12 residues. Trimming cost V 6 bases and J 5 bases, with 11 bases left between them. The CDR3 DNA is TGTGCCAGCAGACCACAGCAAAACGAGCAGTACTTC. Protein product: CASRPQQNEQYF.

This clone was seen more than once but under ten times. This chain connects TRBV7-3 to TRBJ1-2; 9 positions agree with TRBD1. This CDR3 comprises 12 residues. Germline trimming cut 3 bases from V and 8 bases from J; bases unmatched to any gene: 1. CDR1 and CDR2 from the germline V gene are SGHTA and FQGTGA. CDR3 sequence reads: CASSLTGGGYTF. CDR3 bases: TGTGCCAGCAGCTTGACAGGGGGAGGCTACACCTTC.

Of note for this clone: This sample also contains other DNA sequences that code for the same CDR3. The rearrangement joins TRBV7-9 to TRBJ2-3, with D possibly TRBD2 on 6 matching bases. Germline V gene sequence: CDR1 SEHNR, CDR2 FQNEAQ (reference sequence). Trimming removed 4 bases at V and 0 bases at J, with 17 bases between. CDR3 size: 17 residues. This chain's CDR3 is CASSSLLAGLSTDTQYF. The CDR3 DNA reads TGTGCCAGCAGCTCGCTCCTCGCGGGGCTAAGCACAGATACGCAGTATTTT.

The chain couples TRBV5-1 to TRBJ1-5; D remains ambiguous. The CDR3 is 15 residues long. Trimming removed 0 bases from V and 0 bases from J, with 7 bases in between. Germline lookup yields CDR1 SGHRS and CDR2 YFSETQ. CDR3 bases: TGCGCCAGCAGCTTGGCCGGTGATAGCAATCAGCCCCAGCATTTT. It yields the protein CASSLAGDSNQPQHF.

The chain recombines TRBV7-9 with TRBJ2-1, with 14 nucleotides matching TRBD2. This CDR3 has 14 amino acids. Looked up from germline, CDR1 is SEHNR and CDR2 is FQNEAQ (reference sequence). V gave up 5 bases and J gave up 10 bases; unmatched junction bases: 4. CDR3 loop: CASSPRTSGGEQFF. The CDR3 bases are TGTGCCAGCAGCCCCAGGACTAGCGGGGGGGAGCAGTTCTTC.

The rearrangement links TRBV3-1 (or the pseudogene TRBV3-2) to TRBJ1-2; D is ambiguous. V was cut by 2 bases and J by 3 bases, with 10 bases left in between. The germline V gene encodes CDR1 LGHDT and CDR2 YNNKEL (reference sequence). The CDR3 totals 14 residues. CDR3 amino acids: CASSQLGSYYGYTF. The CDR3 DNA reads TGTGCCAGCAGCCAACTAGGGAGTTACTATGGCTACACCTTC.

This chain connects TRBV5-1 to TRBJ1-2; 8 bases agree with TRBD1. This CDR3 contains 15 residues. V gave up 2 bases and J gave up 7 bases; unmatched junction bases: 10. Germline CDR1 is SGHRS and CDR2 is YFSETQ. CDR3 in DNA: TGCGCCAGCAGCTTCTTTTCAGACAGGGGTGGTGGCTACACCTTC. Protein sequence: CASSFFSDRGGGYTF.

There are a few counts of this clone. V is TRBV6-2 or TRBV6-3 and J is TRBJ2-5; D perhaps matches TRBD2 (6 bases). Germline V gene sequence: CDR1 MNHEY, CDR2 SVGEGT. The CDR3 contains 14 residues. V was clipped by 2 bases and J by 2 bases, with 9 bases between them. CDR3 sequence: CASSYLGGQETQYF. The CDR3 bases are TGTGCCAGCAGTTACCTCGGGGGACAAGAGACCCAGTACTTC.

CDR3 sequence reads: CASSHSSGGWYEQYF. CDR3 DNA sequence: TGTGCCAGCAGCCATTCGTCGGGGGGTTGGTACGAGCAGTACTTC. The chain is built from TRBV3-1 (or the pseudogene TRBV3-2) and TRBJ2-7, with 7 bases that match TRBD2. Germline V gene sequence: CDR1 LGHDT, CDR2 YNNKEL (reference sequence). The CDR3 totals 15 residues. Unmatched junction bases numbered 9, after V lost 3 bases and J lost 4 bases.

The chain joins TRBV10-1 to TRBJ2-1; the D is unclear. Trimming removed 2 bases at V and 0 bases at J, with 8 bases between. Germline lookup yields CDR1 WNHNN and CDR2 SYGVQD (reference sequence). The CDR3 contains 15 residues. The CDR3 DNA is TGCGCCAGCAGTGAGACCGAGGTCTCCTACAATGAGCAGTTCTTC. Its protein is CASSETEVSYNEQFF.